This T cell receptor beta chain was identified in a study of spatial heterogeneity in lung cancer. On the study more broadly: Alpha-chain detections were consistently fewer than beta-chain detections among the sequences. Averaged across combinations, each unique TCR and UMI pairing appeared more than ten times in raw reads, which were uncorrected.

This clonotype has ten or more counts. In the library, each TCR cDNA molecule bore its own unique molecular identifier. One entry per CDR3 protein results from TCRdb running MiXCR on the 5' RACE reads. The table includes 5,300 or so distinct CDR3 sequences, 5.1% detected once. Time point in this sample: sample taken at primary tumor resection. Extraction of whole RNA from tumor, nontumor lung or frozen PBMC preceded unsorted sequencing. The CDR3 consists of 13 residues. Germline CDR1 reads SGHVS; CDR2 reads FQNEAQ. V was pared by 5 bases and J by 1 base, with 8 bases between. The source was normal lung tissue next to the tumor, collected at surgery. The sequence derives from a female donor with early-stage non-small cell lung cancer. This chain links TRBV7-8 with TRBJ2-5, with D possibly being TRBD1 (5 bases). This CDR3 is CASSTDSQETQYF. The CDR3, as DNA: TGTGCCAGCAGCACAGACAGCCAAGAGACCCAGTACTTC.